This T cell receptor beta chain emerged from a study of T cell repertoires in cytomegalovirus infection. In the study overall: Evidence of both CMV infection and a matching HLA type came from public TCR beta signatures.

Looked up from germline, CDR1 is MNHEY and CDR2 is SMNVEV (reference sequence). The V end lost 1 base, the J end lost 7 bases, and 14 bases lay between the germline ends. The CDR3 sequence is 15 residues long. This clonotype has a single count. Its cognate antigen is unknown. Each CDR3 protein gets one entry after TCRdb re-called the reads with MiXCR. This table has about 830,000 distinct CDR3 sequences, 30% to 35% appearing once. The sequencing used cultured CD8+ T cells from PBMCs, collected from culture after CMV antigen stimulation. This receptor was obtained from a human donor in good health (CMV status not recorded). Some clones in this sample may be carry-over from other donors' samples. The chain employs TRBV27 and TRBJ2-4; TRBD1 or TRBD2 may be the D gene (6 bases each). The CDR3, as DNA: TGTGCCAGCAGTTTATTTCTAGGGGGAGGTAACATTCAGTACTTC. Its protein is CASSLFLGGGNIQYF.